This TCR beta chain emerged from a study of shared clonotypes between healthy human individuals. This clone was counted a single time. CDR3 length: 15 amino acids. Germline CDR1 is SGHRS and CDR2 is YFSETQ. Trimming cost V 1 base and J 2 bases, with 12 bases left between them. Profiling relied on immunoSEQ multiplex PCR, and the TCRdb table lists in-frame clones only, not all of them. The table has some 580,000 clones, 95% to 98% seen once. This sequence joins TRBV5-1 and TRBJ1-1; D is perhaps TRBD1 (5 bases). The specimen sequenced was naive CD4+ T cells sorted from blood. Subset noted: CD45RA+ positively selected. This TCR came from a young woman in good health. CDR3 bases: TGCGCCAGCAGCTTGTTCGGGGGGGACAACACTGAAGCTTTCTTT. Residues: CASSLFGGDNTEAFF.